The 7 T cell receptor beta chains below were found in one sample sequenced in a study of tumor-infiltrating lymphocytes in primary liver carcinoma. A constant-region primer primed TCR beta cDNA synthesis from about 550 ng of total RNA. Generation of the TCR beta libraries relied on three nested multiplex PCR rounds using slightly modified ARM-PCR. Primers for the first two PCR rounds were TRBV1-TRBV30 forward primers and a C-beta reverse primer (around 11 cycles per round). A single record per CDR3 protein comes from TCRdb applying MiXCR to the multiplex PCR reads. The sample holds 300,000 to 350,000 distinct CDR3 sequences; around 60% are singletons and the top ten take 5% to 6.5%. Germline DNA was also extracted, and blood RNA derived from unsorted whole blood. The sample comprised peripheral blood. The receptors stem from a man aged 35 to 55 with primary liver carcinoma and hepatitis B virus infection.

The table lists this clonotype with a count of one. The CDR3 here is CASSLVGLAARSTGELFF. The CDR3 DNA sequence: TGTGCCAGCAGCTTAGTGGGTCTAGCGGCAAGGAGCACCGGGGAGCTGTTTTTT. This chain connects TRBV11-2 to TRBJ2-2; 7 bases agree with TRBD2. CDR3 size: 18 residues. Germline CDR1 is SGHAT and CDR2 is FQNNGV. The trim removed 1 base at V and 4 bases at J, leaving 12 bases unmatched.

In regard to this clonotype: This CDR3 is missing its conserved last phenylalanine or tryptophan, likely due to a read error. The CDR3 region is CASSLGLAGGYNEQFL. The CDR3 DNA follows: TGTGCCAGCAGCTTAGGACTAGCGGGAGGCTACAATGAACAGTTCCTC. The V gene is TRBV11-1, the J gene TRBJ2-1; 13 bases line up with TRBD2. Germline-derived CDR1 and CDR2 are SGHAT and FQDESV (reference sequence). The CDR3 is 16 residues long.

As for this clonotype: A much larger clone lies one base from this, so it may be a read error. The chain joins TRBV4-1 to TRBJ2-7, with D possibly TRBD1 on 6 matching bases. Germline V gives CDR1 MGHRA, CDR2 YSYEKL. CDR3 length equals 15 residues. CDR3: CASGQDTGYVYEQYF. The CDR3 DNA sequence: TGCGCCAGCGGCCAAGATACAGGGTACGTCTACGAGCAGTACTTC.

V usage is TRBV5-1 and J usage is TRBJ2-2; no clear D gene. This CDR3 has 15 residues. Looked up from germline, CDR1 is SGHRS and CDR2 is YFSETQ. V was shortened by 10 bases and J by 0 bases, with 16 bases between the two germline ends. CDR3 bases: TGCGCCTCCCGTAGGGATATACCGAACACCGGGGAGCTGTTTTTT. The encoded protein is CASRRDIPNTGELFF.

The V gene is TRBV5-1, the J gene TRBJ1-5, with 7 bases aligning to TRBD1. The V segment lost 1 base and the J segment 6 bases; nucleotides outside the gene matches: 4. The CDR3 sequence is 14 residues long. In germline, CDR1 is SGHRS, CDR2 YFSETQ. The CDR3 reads CASSLTGVGQPQHF. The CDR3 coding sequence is TGCGCCAGCAGCTTGACAGGGGTCGGTCAGCCCCAGCATTTT.

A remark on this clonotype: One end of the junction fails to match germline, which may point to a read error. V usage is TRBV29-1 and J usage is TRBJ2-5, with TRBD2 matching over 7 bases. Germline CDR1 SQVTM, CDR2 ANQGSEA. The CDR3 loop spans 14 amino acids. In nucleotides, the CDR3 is TGCAGTGTTGAATCCGGGAGGACCCCCGGGACCCAGTACTTC. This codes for CSVESGRTPGTQYF.

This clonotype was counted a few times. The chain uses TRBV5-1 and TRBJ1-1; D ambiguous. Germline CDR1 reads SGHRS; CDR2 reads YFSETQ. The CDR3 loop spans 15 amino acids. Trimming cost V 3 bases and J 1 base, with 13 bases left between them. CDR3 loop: CASSSKETRNTEAFF. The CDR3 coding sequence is TGCGCCAGCAGCTCCAAAGAGACCAGGAACACTGAAGCTTTCTTT. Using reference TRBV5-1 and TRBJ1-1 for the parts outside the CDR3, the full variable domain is KAGVTQTPRYLIKTRGQQVTLSCSPISGHRSVSWYQQTPGQGLQFLFEYFSETQRNKGNFPGRFSGRQFSNSRSEMNVSTLELGDSALYLCASSSKETRNTEAFFGQGTRLTVV.